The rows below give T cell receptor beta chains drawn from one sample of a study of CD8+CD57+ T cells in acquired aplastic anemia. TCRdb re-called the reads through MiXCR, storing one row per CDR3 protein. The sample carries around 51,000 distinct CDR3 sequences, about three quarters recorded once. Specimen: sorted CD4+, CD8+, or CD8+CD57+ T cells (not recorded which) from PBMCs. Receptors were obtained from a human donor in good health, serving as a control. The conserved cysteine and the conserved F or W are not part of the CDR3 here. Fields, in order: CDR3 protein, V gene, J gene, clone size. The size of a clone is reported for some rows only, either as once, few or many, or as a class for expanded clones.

CDR3: ATGGPNTGELF
V: TRBV10-3
J: TRBJ2-2
size: NA

CDR3: ASSLGPESSYNEQF
V: TRBV5-1
J: TRBJ2-1
size: many

CDR3: ASSVTEDYGYT
V: TRBV2
J: TRBJ1-2
size: NA

CDR3: SAQTSGNPPDTQY
V: TRBV29-1
J: TRBJ2-3
size: NA

CDR3: ASSTSVNHYEQY
V: TRBV19
J: TRBJ2-7
size: NA

CDR3: ASVGAGAF
V: TRBV25-1
J: TRBJ1-1
size: NA

CDR3: ASSLDRVGTPLH
V: TRBV2
J: TRBJ1-6
size: NA

CDR3: SVVTVEAF
V: TRBV29-1
J: TRBJ1-1
size: few

CDR3: ASSQGTARTYEQY
V: TRBV14
J: TRBJ2-7
size: NA

CDR3: ASSEGRITGGSSYNEQGNEKLF
V: TRBV25-1
J: TRBJ1-4
size: NA

CDR3: SAETYGYT
V: TRBV20-1
J: TRBJ1-2
size: NA

CDR3: ASSPNVGGFYGYT
V: TRBV5-1
J: TRBJ1-2
size: NA

CDR3: SVEDFQGFEAL
V: TRBV29-1
J: TRBJ1-1
size: few

CDR3: ASSQDSNYEQY
V: TRBV25-1
J: TRBJ2-7
size: NA

CDR3: ASSQTRANTEAF
V: TRBV3-1
J: TRBJ1-1
size: NA

CDR3: AISETLLTARTDTQY
V: TRBV10-3
J: TRBJ2-3
size: few

CDR3: SVEGTVGQDGGTNEKLF
V: TRBV29-1
J: TRBJ1-4
size: NA

CDR3: ATSRDLTIPGYT
V: TRBV15
J: TRBJ1-2
size: NA

CDR3: ASSSASGRNSYEQY
V: TRBV7-9
J: TRBJ2-7
size: medium-sized